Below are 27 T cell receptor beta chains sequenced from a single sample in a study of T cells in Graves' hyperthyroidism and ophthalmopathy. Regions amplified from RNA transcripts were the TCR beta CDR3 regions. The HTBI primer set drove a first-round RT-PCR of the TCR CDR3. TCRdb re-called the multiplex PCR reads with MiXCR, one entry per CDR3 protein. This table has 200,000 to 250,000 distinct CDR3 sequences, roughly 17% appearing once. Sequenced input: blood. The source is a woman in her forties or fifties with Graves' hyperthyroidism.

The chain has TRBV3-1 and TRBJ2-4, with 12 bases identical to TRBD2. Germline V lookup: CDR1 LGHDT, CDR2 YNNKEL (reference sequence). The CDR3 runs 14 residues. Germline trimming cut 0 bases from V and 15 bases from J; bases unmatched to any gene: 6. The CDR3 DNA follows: TGTGCCAGCAGCCAAGATTCTAGCGGGAGGGCCTGGTACTTC. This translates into CASSQDSSGRAWYF.

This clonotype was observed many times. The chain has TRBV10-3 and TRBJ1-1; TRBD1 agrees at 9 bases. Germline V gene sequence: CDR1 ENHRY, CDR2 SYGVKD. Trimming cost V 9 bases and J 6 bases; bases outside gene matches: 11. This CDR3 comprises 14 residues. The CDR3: CAIREDRGVSEAFF. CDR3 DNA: TGTGCCATTAGAGAAGACAGGGGGGTTTCTGAAGCTTTCTTT.

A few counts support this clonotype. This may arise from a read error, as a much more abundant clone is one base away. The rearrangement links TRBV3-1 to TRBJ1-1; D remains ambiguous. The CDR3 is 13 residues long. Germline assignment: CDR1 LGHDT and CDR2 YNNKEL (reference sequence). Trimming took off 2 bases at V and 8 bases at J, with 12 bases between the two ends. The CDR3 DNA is TGTGCCAGCAGCCAAACTTCGAGAGCAGAAGCTTTCTTT. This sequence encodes CASSQTSRAEAFF. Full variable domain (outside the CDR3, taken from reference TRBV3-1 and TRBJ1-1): DTAVSQTPKYLVTQMGNDKSIKCEQNLGHDTMYWYKQDSKKFLKIMFSYNNKELIINETVPNRFSPKSPDKAHLNLHINSLELGDSAVYFCASSQTSRAEAFFGQGTRLTVV.

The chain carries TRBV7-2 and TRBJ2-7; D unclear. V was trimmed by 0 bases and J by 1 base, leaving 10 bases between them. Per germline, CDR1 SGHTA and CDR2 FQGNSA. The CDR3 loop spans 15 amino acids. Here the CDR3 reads CASSLAGYRSYEQYF. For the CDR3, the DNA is TGTGCCAGCAGCTTAGCGGGTTACCGGTCCTACGAGCAGTACTTC.

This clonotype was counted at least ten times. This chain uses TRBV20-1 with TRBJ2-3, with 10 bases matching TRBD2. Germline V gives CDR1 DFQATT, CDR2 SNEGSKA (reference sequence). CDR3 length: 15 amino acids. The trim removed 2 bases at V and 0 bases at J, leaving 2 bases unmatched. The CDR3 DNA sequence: TGCAGTGCTAGAATTAGCGGGAGGAGCACAGATACGCAGTATTTT. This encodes CSARISGRSTDTQYF.

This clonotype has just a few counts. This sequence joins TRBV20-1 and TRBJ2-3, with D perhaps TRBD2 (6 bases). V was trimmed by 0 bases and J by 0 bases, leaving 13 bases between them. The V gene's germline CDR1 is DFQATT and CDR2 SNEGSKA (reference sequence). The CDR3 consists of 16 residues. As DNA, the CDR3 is TGCAGTGCTAGAGATCCGGGGGTCTCTAGCACAGATACGCAGTATTTT. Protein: CSARDPGVSSTDTQYF.

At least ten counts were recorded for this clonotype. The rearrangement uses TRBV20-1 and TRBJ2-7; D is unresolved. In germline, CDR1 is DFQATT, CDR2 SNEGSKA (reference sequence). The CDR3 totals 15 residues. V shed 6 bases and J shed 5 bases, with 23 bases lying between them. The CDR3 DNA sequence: TGCAGTGCCGAAACCCCACGCCCTTCAGTCCACGAGCAGTACTTC. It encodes CSAETPRPSVHEQYF.

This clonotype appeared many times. Here the CDR3 reads CASSLGQGIGHEQFF. The CDR3 bases are TGTGCCAGCAGTTTGGGACAGGGAATTGGGCATGAGCAGTTCTTC. The chain carries TRBV12-3 or TRBV12-4 and TRBJ2-1; 9 bases align to TRBD1. The CDR3 spans 15 residues. J gave up 8 bases and V 3 bases, and 8 bases lay outside the gene matches.

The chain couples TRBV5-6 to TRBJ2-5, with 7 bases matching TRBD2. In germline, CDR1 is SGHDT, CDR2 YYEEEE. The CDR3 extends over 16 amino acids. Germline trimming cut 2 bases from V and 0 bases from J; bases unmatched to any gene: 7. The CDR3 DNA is TGTGCCAGCAGCTTTGGGGACTACAAGTACCAAGAGACCCAGTACTTC. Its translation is CASSFGDYKYQETQYF.

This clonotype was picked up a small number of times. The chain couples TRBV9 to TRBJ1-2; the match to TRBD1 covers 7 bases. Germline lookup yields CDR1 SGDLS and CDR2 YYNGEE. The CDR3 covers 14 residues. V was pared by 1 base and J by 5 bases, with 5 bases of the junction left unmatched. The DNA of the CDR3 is TGTGCCAGCAGCGTAAACAGGGGCGGATATGGCTACACCTTC. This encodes CASSVNRGGYGYTF.

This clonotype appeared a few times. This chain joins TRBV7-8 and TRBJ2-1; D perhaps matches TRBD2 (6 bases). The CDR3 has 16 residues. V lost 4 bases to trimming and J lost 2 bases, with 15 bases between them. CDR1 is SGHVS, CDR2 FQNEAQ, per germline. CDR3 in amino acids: CASSSPGGATYNEQFF. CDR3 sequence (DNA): TGTGCCAGCAGCTCCCCTGGCGGGGCGACCTACAATGAGCAGTTCTTC.

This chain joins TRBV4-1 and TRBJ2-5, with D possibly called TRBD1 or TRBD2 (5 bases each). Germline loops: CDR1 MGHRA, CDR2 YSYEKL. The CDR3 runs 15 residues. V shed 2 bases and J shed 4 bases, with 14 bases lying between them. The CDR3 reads CASSQFGAFGETQYF. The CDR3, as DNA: TGCGCCAGCAGCCAATTCGGGGCTTTCGGAGAGACCCAGTACTTC.

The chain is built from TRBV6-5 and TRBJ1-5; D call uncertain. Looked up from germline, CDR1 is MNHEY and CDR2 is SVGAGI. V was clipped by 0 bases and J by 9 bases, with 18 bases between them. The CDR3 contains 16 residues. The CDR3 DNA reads TGTGCCAGCAGTTACTCGCACTCAGCGCTTTTGGGGCCCCAGCATTTT. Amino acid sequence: CASSYSHSALLGPQHF.

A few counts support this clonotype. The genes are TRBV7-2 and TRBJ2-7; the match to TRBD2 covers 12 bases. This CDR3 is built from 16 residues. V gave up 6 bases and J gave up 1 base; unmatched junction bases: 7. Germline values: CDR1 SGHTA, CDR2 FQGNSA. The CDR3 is CASRNKGLAGSYEQYF. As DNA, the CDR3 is TGTGCCAGCAGGAACAAAGGACTAGCGGGGTCCTACGAGCAGTACTTC.

The CDR3 loop reads CASKPTSAPNEQFF. CDR3 nucleotides: TGTGCCAGCAAACCGACTAGCGCTCCCAATGAGCAGTTCTTC. The chain carries TRBV27 and TRBJ2-1; 8 bases line up with TRBD2. The CDR3 runs to 14 residues. In germline, CDR1 is MNHEY, CDR2 SMNVEV (reference sequence). J gave up 6 bases and V 7 bases, and 8 bases lay outside the gene matches.

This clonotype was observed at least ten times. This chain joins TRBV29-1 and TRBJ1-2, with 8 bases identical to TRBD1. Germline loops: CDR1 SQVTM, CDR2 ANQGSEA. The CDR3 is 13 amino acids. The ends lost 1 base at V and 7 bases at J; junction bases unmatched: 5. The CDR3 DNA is TGCAGCGTTGAAGTAGGACAGGGAAGTGGCTACACCTTC. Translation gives CSVEVGQGSGYTF. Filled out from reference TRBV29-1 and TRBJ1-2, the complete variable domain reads SAVISQKPSRDICQRGTSLTIQCQVDSQVTMMFWYRQQPGQSLTLIATANQGSEATYESGFVIDKFPISRPNLTFSTLTVSNMSPEDSSIYLCSVEVGQGSGYTFGSGTRLTVV.

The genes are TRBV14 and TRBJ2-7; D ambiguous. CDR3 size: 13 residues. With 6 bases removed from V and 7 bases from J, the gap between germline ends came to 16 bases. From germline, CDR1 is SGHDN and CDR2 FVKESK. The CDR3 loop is CASRPILGREQYF. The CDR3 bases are TGTGCCAGCAGGCCAATCTTAGGGCGGGAGCAGTACTTC.

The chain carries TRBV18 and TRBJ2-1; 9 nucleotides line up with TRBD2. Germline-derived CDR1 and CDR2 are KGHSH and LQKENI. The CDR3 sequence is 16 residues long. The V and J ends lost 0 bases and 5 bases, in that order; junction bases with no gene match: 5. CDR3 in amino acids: CASSPPISGSNNEQFF. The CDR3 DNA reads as TGTGCCAGCTCACCACCAATTAGCGGGAGTAACAATGAGCAGTTCTTC.

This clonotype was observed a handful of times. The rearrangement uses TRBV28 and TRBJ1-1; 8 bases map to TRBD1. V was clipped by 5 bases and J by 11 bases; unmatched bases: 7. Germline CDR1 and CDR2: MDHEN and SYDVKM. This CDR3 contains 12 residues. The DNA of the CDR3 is TGTGCCAGCAGTGTCAACGACAGGGGCGCTTTCTTT. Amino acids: CASSVNDRGAFF. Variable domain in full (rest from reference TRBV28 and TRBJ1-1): DVKVTQSSRYLVKRTGEKVFLECVQDMDHENMFWYRQDPGLGLRLIYFSYDVKMKEKGDIPEGYSVSREKKERFSLILESASTNQTSMYLCASSVNDRGAFFGQGTRLTVV.

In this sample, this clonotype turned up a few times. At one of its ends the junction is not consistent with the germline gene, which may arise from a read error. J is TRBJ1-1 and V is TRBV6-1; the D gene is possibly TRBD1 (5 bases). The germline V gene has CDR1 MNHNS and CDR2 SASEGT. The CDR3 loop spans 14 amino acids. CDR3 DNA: TGTGTCAGCAGTGCGATACGGGGCTTGCCTGAAGCTTTCTTT. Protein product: CVSSAIRGLPEAFF.

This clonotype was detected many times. The CDR3 DNA sequence: TGTGCCAGCAGTCTCATGGGGGTCCAGGAGGGCTACACCTTC. This translates into CASSLMGVQEGYTF. This rearrangement joins TRBV6-1 to TRBJ1-2, with D possibly TRBD1 on 5 matching bases. The CDR3 spans 14 residues. The V end was cut by 5 bases, the J end by 8 bases, with 18 bases between. Per the germline V gene, CDR1 is MNHNS and CDR2 is SASEGT.

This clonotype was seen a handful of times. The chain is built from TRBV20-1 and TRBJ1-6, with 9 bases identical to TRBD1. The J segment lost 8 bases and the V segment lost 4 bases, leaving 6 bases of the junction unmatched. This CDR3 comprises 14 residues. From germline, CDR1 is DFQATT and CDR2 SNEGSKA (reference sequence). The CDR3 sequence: CSANRGQGHSPLHF. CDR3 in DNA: TGCAGTGCTAATCGGGGACAGGGCCATTCACCCCTCCACTTT.

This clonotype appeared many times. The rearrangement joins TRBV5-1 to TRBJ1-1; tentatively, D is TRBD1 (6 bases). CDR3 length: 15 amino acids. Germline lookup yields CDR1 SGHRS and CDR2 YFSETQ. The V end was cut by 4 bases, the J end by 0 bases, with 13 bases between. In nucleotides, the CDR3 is TGCGCCAGCAGCGAGAACGGGGACATGAACACTGAAGCTTTCTTT. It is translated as CASSENGDMNTEAFF.

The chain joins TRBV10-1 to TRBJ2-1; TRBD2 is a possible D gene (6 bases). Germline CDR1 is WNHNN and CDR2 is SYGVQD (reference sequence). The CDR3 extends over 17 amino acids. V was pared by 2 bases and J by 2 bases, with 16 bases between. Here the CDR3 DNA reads TGCGCCAGCAGTGAGGTGGGGTACGGGAGTCCCTACAATGAGCAGTTCTTC. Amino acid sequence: CASSEVGYGSPYNEQFF.

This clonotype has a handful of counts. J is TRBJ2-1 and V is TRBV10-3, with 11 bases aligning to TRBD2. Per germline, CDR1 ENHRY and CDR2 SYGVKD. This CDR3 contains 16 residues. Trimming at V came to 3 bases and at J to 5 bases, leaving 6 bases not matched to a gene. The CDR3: CAISDLLAGGNNEQFF. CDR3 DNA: TGTGCCATCAGTGATCTGCTAGCGGGAGGAAACAATGAGCAGTTCTTC.

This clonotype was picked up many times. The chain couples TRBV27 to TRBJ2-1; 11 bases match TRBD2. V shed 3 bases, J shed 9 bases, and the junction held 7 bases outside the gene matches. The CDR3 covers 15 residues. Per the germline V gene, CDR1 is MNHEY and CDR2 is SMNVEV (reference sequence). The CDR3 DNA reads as TGTGCCAGCAGTTTCCTTCTAGCGGGAGGCGGTGAGCAGTTCTTC. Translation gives CASSFLLAGGGEQFF.

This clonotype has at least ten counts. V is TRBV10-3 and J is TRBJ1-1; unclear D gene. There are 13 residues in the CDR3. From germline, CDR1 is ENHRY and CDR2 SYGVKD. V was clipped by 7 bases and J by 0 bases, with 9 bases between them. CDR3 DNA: TGTGCCATCACCACGGCTTTGAACACTGAAGCTTTCTTT. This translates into CAITTALNTEAFF.